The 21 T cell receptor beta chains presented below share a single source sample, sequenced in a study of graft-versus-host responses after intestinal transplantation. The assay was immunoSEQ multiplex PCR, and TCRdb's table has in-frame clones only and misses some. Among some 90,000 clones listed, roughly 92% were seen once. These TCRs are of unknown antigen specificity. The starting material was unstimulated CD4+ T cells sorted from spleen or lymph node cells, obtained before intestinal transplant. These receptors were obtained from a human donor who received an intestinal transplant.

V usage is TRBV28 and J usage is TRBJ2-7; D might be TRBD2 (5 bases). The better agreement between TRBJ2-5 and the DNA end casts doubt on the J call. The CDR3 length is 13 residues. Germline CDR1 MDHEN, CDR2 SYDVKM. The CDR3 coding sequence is TGTGCCAGCAGTTTGACGGGGATGGAGACCCAGTACTTC. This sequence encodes CASSLTGMETQYF.

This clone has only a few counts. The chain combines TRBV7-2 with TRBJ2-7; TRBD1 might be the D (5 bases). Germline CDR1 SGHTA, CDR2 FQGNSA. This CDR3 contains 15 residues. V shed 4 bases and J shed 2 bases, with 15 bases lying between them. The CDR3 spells CASSYRQTGTYEQYF. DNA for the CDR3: TGTGCCAGCAGCTACCGACAAACAGGCACCTACGAGCAGTACTTC.

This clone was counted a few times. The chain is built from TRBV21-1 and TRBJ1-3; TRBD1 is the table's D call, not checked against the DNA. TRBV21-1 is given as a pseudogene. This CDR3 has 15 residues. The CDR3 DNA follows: TGTGCCAGCAGCAATGACAGGGGATGTGGAAACACCATATATTTT. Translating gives CASSNDRGCGNTIYF.

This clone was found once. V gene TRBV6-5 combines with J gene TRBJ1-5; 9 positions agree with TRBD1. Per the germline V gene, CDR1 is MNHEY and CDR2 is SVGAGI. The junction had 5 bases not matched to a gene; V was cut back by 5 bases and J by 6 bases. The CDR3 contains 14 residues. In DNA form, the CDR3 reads TGTGCCAGCAGTACCGGACAGGGGCCTCAGCCCCAGCATTTT. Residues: CASSTGQGPQPQHF.

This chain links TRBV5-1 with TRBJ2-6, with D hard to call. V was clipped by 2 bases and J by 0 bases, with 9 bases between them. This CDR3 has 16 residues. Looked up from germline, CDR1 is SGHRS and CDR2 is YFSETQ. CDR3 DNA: TGCGCCAGCAGCTTCGGCAGGAGCTCTGGGGCCAACGTCCTGACTTTC. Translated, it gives CASSFGRSSGANVLTF. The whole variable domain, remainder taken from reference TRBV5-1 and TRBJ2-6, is KAGVTQTPRYLIKTRGQQVTLSCSPISGHRSVSWYQQTPGQGLQFLFEYFSETQRNKGNFPGRFSGRQFSNSRSEMNVSTLELGDSALYLCASSFGRSSGANVLTFGAGSRLTVL.

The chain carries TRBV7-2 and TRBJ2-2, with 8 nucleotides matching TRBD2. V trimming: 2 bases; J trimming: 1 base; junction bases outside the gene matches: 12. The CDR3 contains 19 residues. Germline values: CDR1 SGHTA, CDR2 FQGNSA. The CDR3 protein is CASSLRLAGINWNTGELFF. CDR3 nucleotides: TGTGCCAGCAGCTTACGGCTAGCGGGTATTAATTGGAACACCGGGGAGCTGTTTTTT.

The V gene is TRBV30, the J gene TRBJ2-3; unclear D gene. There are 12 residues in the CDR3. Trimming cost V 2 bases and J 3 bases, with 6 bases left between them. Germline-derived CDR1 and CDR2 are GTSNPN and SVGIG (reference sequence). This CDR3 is CAWSYVTDTQYF. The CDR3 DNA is TGTGCCTGGAGTTATGTTACAGATACGCAGTATTTT.

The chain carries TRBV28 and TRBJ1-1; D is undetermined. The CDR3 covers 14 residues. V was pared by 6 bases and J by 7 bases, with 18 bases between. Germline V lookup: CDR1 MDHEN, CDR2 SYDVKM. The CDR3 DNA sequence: TGTGCCAGCAGCCTTCTCTTAGGCCGGGGTGAAGCTTTCTTT. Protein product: CASSLLLGRGEAFF.

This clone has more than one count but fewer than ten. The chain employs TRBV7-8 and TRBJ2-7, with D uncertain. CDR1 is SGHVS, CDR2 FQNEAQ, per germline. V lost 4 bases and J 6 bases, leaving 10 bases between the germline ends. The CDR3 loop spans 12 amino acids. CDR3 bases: TGTGCCAGCAGCTCCGACTGGGGCGAGCAGTACTTC. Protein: CASSSDWGEQYF.

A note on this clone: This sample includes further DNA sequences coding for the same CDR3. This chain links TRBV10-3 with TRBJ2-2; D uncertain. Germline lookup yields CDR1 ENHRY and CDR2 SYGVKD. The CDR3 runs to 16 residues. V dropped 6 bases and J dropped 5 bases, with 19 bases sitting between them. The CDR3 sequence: CAIRPGEGGRTGELFF. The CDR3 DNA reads TGTGCCATCAGGCCCGGTGAAGGCGGAAGGACCGGGGAGCTGTTTTTT.

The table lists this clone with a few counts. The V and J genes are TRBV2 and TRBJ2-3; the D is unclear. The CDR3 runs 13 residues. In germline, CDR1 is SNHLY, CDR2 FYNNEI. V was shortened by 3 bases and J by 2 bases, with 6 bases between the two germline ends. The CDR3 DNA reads TGTGCCAGCAGTGAGGCTCCCACAGATACGCAGTATTTT. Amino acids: CASSEAPTDTQYF.

CDR3 region: CASSLWEGYSNQPQHF. CDR3 nucleotide sequence: TGTGCCAGCAGTTTGTGGGAGGGGTATAGCAATCAGCCCCAGCATTTT. The J gene is TRBJ1-5, the V gene TRBV28; tentative D call: TRBD1 (5 bases). V gave up 3 bases and J gave up 0 bases, with 12 bases separating them. This CDR3 comprises 16 residues. Germline assignment: CDR1 MDHEN and CDR2 SYDVKM. Combining the CDR3 with reference TRBV28 and TRBJ1-5 gives the whole variable domain DVKVTQSSRYLVKRTGEKVFLECVQDMDHENMFWYRQDPGLGLRLIYFSYDVKMKEKGDIPEGYSVSREKKERFSLILESASTNQTSMYLCASSLWEGYSNQPQHFGDGTRLSIL.

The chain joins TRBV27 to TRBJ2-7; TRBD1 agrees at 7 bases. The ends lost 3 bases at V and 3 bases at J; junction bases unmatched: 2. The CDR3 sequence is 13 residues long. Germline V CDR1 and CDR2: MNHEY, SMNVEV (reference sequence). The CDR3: CASSFGTDYEQYF. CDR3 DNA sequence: TGTGCCAGCAGTTTTGGGACAGACTACGAGCAGTACTTC.

The CDR3: CASSLSGTNTGELFF. Here the CDR3 DNA reads TGTGCCAGCAGCCTCTCCGGGACTAACACCGGGGAGCTGTTTTTT. The chain combines TRBV7-3 with TRBJ2-2, with D possibly matching TRBD2 (6 bases). Germline V gives CDR1 SGHTA, CDR2 FQGTGA. Trimming stripped 5 bases from V and 2 bases from J, with 12 bases between. The CDR3 consists of 15 residues.

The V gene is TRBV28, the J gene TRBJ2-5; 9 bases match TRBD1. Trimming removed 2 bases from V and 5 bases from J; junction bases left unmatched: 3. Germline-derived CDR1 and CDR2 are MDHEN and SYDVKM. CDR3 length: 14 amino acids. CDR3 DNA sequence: TGTGCCAGCAGTTTAGGGGGGACAGGGGAGACCCAGTACTTC. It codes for CASSLGGTGETQYF.

The CDR3 loop reads CASSFGGDSNSPLHF. CDR3 DNA sequence: TGTGCCAGCAGTTTTGGAGGGGACTCAAATTCACCCCTCCACTTT. The chain has TRBV27 and TRBJ1-6; possible D gene TRBD1, 5 bases. V shed 3 bases and J shed 7 bases, with 13 bases lying between them. In germline, CDR1 is MNHEY, CDR2 SMNVEV (reference sequence). This CDR3 has 15 amino acids.

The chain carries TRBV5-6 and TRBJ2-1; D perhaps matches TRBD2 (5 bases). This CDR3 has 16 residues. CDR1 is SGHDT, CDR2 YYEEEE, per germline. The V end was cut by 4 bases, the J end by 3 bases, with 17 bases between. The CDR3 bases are TGTGCCAGCAGCCGGCGTTCCACCGGGAACTACAATGAGCAGTTCTTC. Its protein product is CASSRRSTGNYNEQFF.

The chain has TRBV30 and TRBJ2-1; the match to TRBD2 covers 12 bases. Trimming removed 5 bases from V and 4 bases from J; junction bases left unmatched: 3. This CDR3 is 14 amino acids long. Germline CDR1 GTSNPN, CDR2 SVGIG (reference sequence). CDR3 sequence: CAWLTSGRYNEQFF. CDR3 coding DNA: TGTGCCTGGCTAACTAGCGGGAGGTACAATGAGCAGTTCTTC.

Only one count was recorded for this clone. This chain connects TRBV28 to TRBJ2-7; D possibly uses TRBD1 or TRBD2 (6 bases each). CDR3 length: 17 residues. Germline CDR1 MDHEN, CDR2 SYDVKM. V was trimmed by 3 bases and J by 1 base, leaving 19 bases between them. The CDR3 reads CASSFPARGLASYEQYF. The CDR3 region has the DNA TGTGCCAGCAGTTTCCCCGCTCGGGGGCTGGCTTCCTACGAGCAGTACTTC.

The CDR3 is CATTLRSGRGGEQYF. DNA for the CDR3: TGTGCCACCACTCTTCGTTCAGGACGAGGTGGCGAGCAGTACTTC. V usage is TRBV19 and J usage is TRBJ2-7; D not resolved. Trimming shortened V by 10 bases and J by 6 bases, and 25 bases separated the two germline ends. Germline values: CDR1 LNHDA, CDR2 SQIVND (reference sequence). CDR3 length: 15 residues.

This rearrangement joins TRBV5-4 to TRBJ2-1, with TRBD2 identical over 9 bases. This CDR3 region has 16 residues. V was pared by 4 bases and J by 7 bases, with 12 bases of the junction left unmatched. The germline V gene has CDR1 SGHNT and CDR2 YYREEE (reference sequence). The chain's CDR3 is CASSGGGLAGHNEQFF. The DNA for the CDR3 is TGTGCCAGCAGCGGTGGTGGCCTAGCGGGACATAATGAGCAGTTCTTC.